The clone carrying this T cell receptor beta chain occurred once. These data are taken from a study of blood T cell repertoires in COVID-19. Across the study: Acute and convalescent COVID-19 specimens originated in the United States, Italy and Spain.

As processed by the authors: The assay estimated nucleated cells by amplifying reference gene primers. Only in-frame clones appear in the TCRdb table, and some are missing; sequencing was by immunoSEQ multiplex PCR. Clone size and V and J calls were adopted from that table, with D and trimming inferred from the DNA. The sample shows over 80,000 clones, 80% to 90% of them seen only once. The sequence came from a man aged 80 or over with active or convalescent COVID-19. The sample taken for sequencing was peripheral blood.

The CDR3 sequence is CASSRTSNTEAFF. The CDR3 bases are TGTGCCAGCAGCCGAACATCGAACACTGAAGCTTTCTTT. The chain couples TRBV6-5 to TRBJ1-1; D is unclear. The V gene lost 6 bases and the J gene lost 1 base, with 9 bases spanning the gap. Germline CDR1 and CDR2: MNHEY and SVGAGI. The CDR3 is 13 residues long.